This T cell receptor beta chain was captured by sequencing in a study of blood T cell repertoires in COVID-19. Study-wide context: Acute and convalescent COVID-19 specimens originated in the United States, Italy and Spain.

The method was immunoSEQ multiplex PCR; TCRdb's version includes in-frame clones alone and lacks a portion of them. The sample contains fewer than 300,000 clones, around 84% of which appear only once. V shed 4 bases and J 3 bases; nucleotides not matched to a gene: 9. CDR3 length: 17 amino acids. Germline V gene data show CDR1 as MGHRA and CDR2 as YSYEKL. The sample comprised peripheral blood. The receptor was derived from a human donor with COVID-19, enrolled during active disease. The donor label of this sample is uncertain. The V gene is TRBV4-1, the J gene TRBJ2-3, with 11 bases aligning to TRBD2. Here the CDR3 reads CASSPEWGLAATDTQYF. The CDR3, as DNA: TGCGCCAGCAGCCCAGAATGGGGACTAGCGGCTACAGATACGCAGTATTTT.